This T cell receptor beta chain was observed in a study of human T cells and chemical hapten exposure. Noted time point: pre-sensitization, week 0. Treatment described: therapeutic diphenylcyclopropenone sensitization with weekly scalp DPC. General study findings and limits: DPC sensitization did not alter TCRs above 1 in 1000 frequency.

In TCRdb, the RACE reads were re-called with MiXCR into one record per CDR3 protein. The sample shows more than 150,000 distinct CDR3 sequences, nearly 30% of them seen only once. Germline V gene lookup returns CDR1 DFQATT and CDR2 SNEGSKA (reference sequence). Trimming removed 7 bases from V and 2 bases from J, with 11 bases in between. This CDR3 comprises 12 residues. This clonotype was seen only a few times. Its matching antigen is unknown. The sequence derives from a young woman with alopecia areata. Some clones in this sample may be carry-over from other donors' samples. Sequencing was performed on whole blood, taken in connection with sensitization to the hapten diphenylcyclopropenone (DPC). The chain combines TRBV20-1 with TRBJ1-1; D call uncertain. CDR3 nucleotide sequence: TGCAGTGTCCAAGCACACAACACTGAAGCTTTCTTT. Its protein product is CSVQAHNTEAFF.